This TCR beta chain appears in the sequencing data of a study of shared T cell receptors in the human thymus. CDR3 length: 13 residues. Per the germline V gene, CDR1 is LNHDA and CDR2 is SQIVND (reference sequence). V lost 1 base and J lost 7, with 11 bases in between. Sequencing used immunoSEQ multiplex PCR; TCRdb keeps in-frame clones, though not all of them. The table lists 550,000 to 800,000 clones, 80% to 90% of them singletons. These same records also appear under a second study, on human thymus T cells. That study reports: It was healthy Finnish infants having corrective surgery for congenital heart defects who were the donors. In corrective heart surgery, resections were taken, and these provided the thymus tissue. Repertoires from thymus and blood appeared to show biased V and J gene usage. Thymic TCR repertoires of unrelated people reportedly overlapped highly.

The clonotype comes from a girl under three years old with a congenital heart defect. This chain joins TRBV19 and TRBJ2-7; perhaps TRBD1 as D (6 bases). Sequencing was done on a sample of thymocytes. The CDR3 reads CASSIVQGREQYF. CDR3 sequence (DNA): TGTGCCAGTAGTATAGTGCAGGGGCGGGAGCAGTACTTC.